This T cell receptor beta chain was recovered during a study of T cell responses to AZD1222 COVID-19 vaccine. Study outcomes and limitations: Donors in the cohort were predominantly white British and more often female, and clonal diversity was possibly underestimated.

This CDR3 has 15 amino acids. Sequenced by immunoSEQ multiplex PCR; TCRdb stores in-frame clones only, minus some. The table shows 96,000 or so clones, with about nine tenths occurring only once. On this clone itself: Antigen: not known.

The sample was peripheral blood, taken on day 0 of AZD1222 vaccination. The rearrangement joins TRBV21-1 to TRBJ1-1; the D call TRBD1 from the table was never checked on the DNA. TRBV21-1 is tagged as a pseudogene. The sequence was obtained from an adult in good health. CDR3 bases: TGTGCCAGCAGCGCCTGGACAATTACGAACACTGAAGCTTTCTTT. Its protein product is CASSAWTITNTEAFF.